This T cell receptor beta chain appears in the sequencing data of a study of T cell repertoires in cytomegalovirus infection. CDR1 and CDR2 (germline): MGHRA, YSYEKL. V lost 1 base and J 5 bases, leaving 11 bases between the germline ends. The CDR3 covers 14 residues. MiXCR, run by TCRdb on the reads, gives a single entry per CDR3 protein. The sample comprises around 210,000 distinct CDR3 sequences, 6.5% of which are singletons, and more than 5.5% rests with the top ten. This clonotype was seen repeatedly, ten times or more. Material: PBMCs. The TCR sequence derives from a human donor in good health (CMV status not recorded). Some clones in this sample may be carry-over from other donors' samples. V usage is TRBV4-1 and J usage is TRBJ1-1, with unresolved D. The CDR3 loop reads CASSQVLSLTEAFF. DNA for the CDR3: TGCGCCAGCAGCCAAGTCCTCAGCTTAACTGAAGCTTTCTTT.